The clone carrying this TCR beta chain was counted at least ten times. Antigen unknown. The sample is drawn from a study of Ad26.COV2.S vaccination and SARS-CoV-2 variants. Study results and limitations: Measures of TCR breadth and depth may have fallen short of total T cell responses.

Treatment described: around 19 received Ad26.COV2.S at low or high dose, single or two shots; several received placebo; per-sample allocation not given. Sampling took place 63 days after the first vaccine or placebo injection. A Boston donor was an adult aged 18-55 years. Germline loops: CDR1 DFQATT, CDR2 SNEGSKA (reference sequence). This CDR3 has 11 amino acids. V dropped 6 bases and J dropped 6 bases, with 12 bases sitting between them. Here immunoSEQ multiplex PCR was the method, and the copy in TCRdb shows in-frame clones only, minus some. The table shows around 300,000 clones, with approximately 86% occurring only once.

The sample here was peripheral blood, taken in a trial of Ad26.COV2.S vaccine versus placebo. The receptor was derived from a person aged 18 to 59 who received the Ad26.COV2.S COVID-19 vaccine or a placebo. This chain joins TRBV20-1 and TRBJ2-7; D is unclear. The CDR3 loop reads CSAPLSREQYF. CDR3 in DNA: TGCAGTGCGCCACTATCGCGCGAGCAGTACTTC.